One and the same sample provided the 25 T cell receptor beta chains below, sequenced in a study of Ad26.COV2.S vaccination and SARS-CoV-2 variants. Treatment reported: some 20 received Ad26.COV2.S at low or high dose, single or two shots; 5 received placebo; per-sample allocation not given. Collection of samples fell on day 63 after the first vaccine or placebo injection. Repertoires were generated with immunoSEQ multiplex PCR, while TCRdb's copy carries only in-frame clones and drops some. The sample yields around 320,000 clones, roughly 84% seen once. The sequences come from peripheral blood, collected in a trial of Ad26.COV2.S vaccine versus placebo. The receptors shown here come from a person between 18 and 59 years old who received the Ad26.COV2.S COVID-19 vaccine or a placebo.

The chain combines TRBV30 with TRBJ1-6, with 7 bases identical to TRBD1. J was trimmed by 8 bases and V by 7 bases; bases with no gene match: 5. The CDR3 runs 12 residues. CDR1 and CDR2 (germline): GTSNPN, SVGIG (reference sequence). The CDR3 sequence is CASNRGDSPLHF. The DNA for the CDR3 is TGTGCCTCTAACAGGGGAGATTCACCCCTCCACTTT.

DNA of the CDR3: TGTGCCAGCAGCCAAGATCTCCCGACAGACCATGGCTACACCTTC. It encodes CASSQDLPTDHGYTF. V usage is TRBV4-2 and J usage is TRBJ1-2; the D gene is possibly TRBD1 (5 bases). V was clipped by 0 bases and J by 6 bases, with 14 bases between them. Germline V CDR1 and CDR2: LGHNA, YNFKEQ. The length of the CDR3 is 15 residues.

This clone came up a few times. The V and J genes are TRBV30 and TRBJ1-6; 9 positions agree with TRBD1. Germline V gives CDR1 GTSNPN, CDR2 SVGIG (reference sequence). Trimming removed 1 base from V and 6 bases from J; junction bases left unmatched: 7. This CDR3 has 16 residues. The CDR3 DNA follows: TGTGCCTGGAGTGCCCCCGGGACAGGGTTTAATTCACCCCTCCACTTT. Translated, it gives CAWSAPGTGFNSPLHF.

The genes are TRBV6-5 and TRBJ1-5; D call uncertain. Trimming cost V 6 bases and J 3 bases, with 9 bases left between them. This CDR3 is built from 13 residues. Per germline, CDR1 MNHEY and CDR2 SVGAGI. CDR3 in DNA: TGTGCCAGCAGGACCACTTTCAATCAGCCCCAGCATTTT. It encodes CASRTTFNQPQHF.

V usage is TRBV9 and J usage is TRBJ1-2; the D is unclear. V was trimmed by 0 bases and J by 0 bases, leaving 18 bases between them. This CDR3 region has 18 residues. Per the germline V gene, CDR1 is SGDLS and CDR2 is YYNGEE. The CDR3 region has the DNA TGTGCCAGCAGCGTAGACCCCGTGCAGCTAAAAGCTAACTATGGCTACACCTTC. Its translation is CASSVDPVQLKANYGYTF.

The CDR3 spells CASRPRGRAEQFF. CDR3 nucleotides: TGTGCCAGCAGACCCAGGGGAAGGGCTGAGCAGTTCTTC. The J gene is TRBJ2-1, the V gene TRBV12-3 or TRBV12-4, with D maybe TRBD1 (6 bases). V lost 6 bases, J lost 9 bases, and 15 bases lay in between. The CDR3 spans 13 residues.

The chain couples TRBV3-1 (or the pseudogene TRBV3-2) to TRBJ1-5; D not resolved. This CDR3 has 13 residues. V gave up 4 bases and J gave up 0 bases, with 4 bases separating them. Germline values: CDR1 LGHDT, CDR2 YNNKEL (reference sequence). CDR3 in amino acids: CASSPTSNQPQHF. CDR3 nucleotide sequence: TGTGCCAGCAGCCCGACTAGCAATCAGCCCCAGCATTTT.

The genes are TRBV6-5 and TRBJ2-7, with D perhaps being TRBD1 or TRBD2 (5 bases each). Trimming pared 1 base from V and 1 base from J, leaving 8 bases between. Germline CDR1 is MNHEY and CDR2 is SVGAGI. CDR3 length: 14 residues. CDR3 in DNA: TGTGCCAGCAGTTACTGGGGACCATCCTACGAGCAGTACTTC. Translated: CASSYWGPSYEQYF.

This chain uses TRBV30 with TRBJ2-5; the match to TRBD1 covers 7 bases. The ends lost 2 bases at V and 5 bases at J; junction bases unmatched: 5. This CDR3 spans 13 amino acids. CDR1 is GTSNPN, CDR2 SVGIG, per germline (reference sequence). CDR3 loop: CAWSTGQPETQYF. The CDR3 coding sequence is TGTGCCTGGAGTACGGGACAGCCGGAGACCCAGTACTTC.

CDR3 nucleotide sequence: TGTGCCAGCTCCCCGGGATTCACAGATACGCAGTATTTT. The encoded protein is CASSPGFTDTQYF. The chain employs TRBV18 and TRBJ2-3; possible D gene TRBD2, 5 bases. This CDR3 contains 13 residues. Trimming took off 6 bases at V and 2 bases at J, with 9 bases between the two ends. Germline values: CDR1 KGHSH, CDR2 LQKENI.

Only a few counts were recorded for this clone. V gene TRBV5-4 combines with J gene TRBJ1-2; 7 positions match TRBD1. V was clipped by 3 bases and J by 3 bases; unmatched bases: 8. Germline V gives CDR1 SGHNT, CDR2 YYREEE (reference sequence). This CDR3 contains 15 residues. The CDR3 sequence: CASSSPNRGDYGYTF. CDR3 nucleotides: TGTGCCAGCAGCTCCCCGAACAGGGGAGACTATGGCTACACCTTC.

The chain recombines TRBV19 with TRBJ1-5, with a tentative D call TRBD1 (5 bases). The V end lost 6 bases, the J end lost 1 base, and 16 bases lay between the germline ends. The germline V gene has CDR1 LNHDA and CDR2 SQIVND (reference sequence). This CDR3 contains 16 residues. The CDR3 region has the DNA TGTGCCAGTAGGAGCGGGACCACGGGGAGCAATCAGCCCCAGCATTTT. The encoded protein is CASRSGTTGSNQPQHF. Combining the CDR3 with reference TRBV19 and TRBJ1-5 gives the whole variable domain DGGITQSPKYLFRKEGQNVTLSCEQNLNHDAMYWYRQDPGQGLRLIYYSQIVNDFQKGDIAEGYSVSREKKESFPLTVTSAQKNPTAFYLCASRSGTTGSNQPQHFGDGTRLSIL.

This chain connects TRBV7-2 to TRBJ1-6, with 7 bases matching TRBD1. In germline, CDR1 is SGHTA, CDR2 FQGNSA. CDR3 length equals 16 residues. With V trimmed by 4 bases and J by 6 bases, 9 bases remained unmatched. CDR3 sequence (DNA): TGTGCCAGCAGCTCCCAGACAGGGTTGGGTAATTCACCCCTCCACTTT. This encodes CASSSQTGLGNSPLHF. The full variable domain, in which reference TRBV7-2 and TRBJ1-6 provide the parts outside the CDR3, is GAGVSQSPSNKVTEKGKDVELRCDPISGHTALYWYRQSLGQGLEFLIYFQGNSAPDKSGLPSDRFSAERTGGSVSTLTIQRTQQEDSAVYLCASSSQTGLGNSPLHFGNGTRLTVT.

The V gene is TRBV5-1, the J gene TRBJ2-5, with D perhaps matching TRBD1 (6 bases). The V gene's germline CDR1 is SGHRS and CDR2 YFSETQ. The CDR3 covers 12 residues. V was trimmed by 6 bases and J by 1 base, leaving 7 bases between them. The CDR3: CASTDSQETQYF. In nucleotides, the CDR3 is TGCGCCAGCACGGACAGCCAAGAGACCCAGTACTTC.

This clone was counted only a few times. The V call is TRBV11-2, the J call TRBJ2-1; 10 bases are a match to TRBD2. Germline lookup yields CDR1 SGHAT and CDR2 FQNNGV. The CDR3 extends over 15 amino acids. J lost 6 bases, V lost 5 bases, and 7 bases had no gene match. This CDR3 reads CASSVLAGALNEQFF. The CDR3 nucleotides are TGTGCCAGCAGCGTCCTAGCGGGGGCCCTCAATGAGCAGTTCTTC.

The genes are TRBV19 and TRBJ1-2, with 8 bases matching TRBD1. CDR3 length: 17 amino acids. Germline trimming cut 3 bases from V and 4 bases from J; bases unmatched to any gene: 13. Germline V gene sequence: CDR1 LNHDA, CDR2 SQIVND (reference sequence). For the CDR3, the DNA is TGTGCCAGTAGTATGGATCCCCGGGGACAGGTTATCTATGGCTACACCTTC. Translated, it gives CASSMDPRGQVIYGYTF.

The chain has TRBV6-5 and TRBJ2-7; 7 bases fit TRBD2. The CDR3 length is 15 residues. The V segment lost 7 bases and the J segment 2 bases; nucleotides outside the gene matches: 11. Germline CDR1 MNHEY, CDR2 SVGAGI. This CDR3 is CASTGRPPSTYEQYF. In DNA form, the CDR3 reads TGTGCCAGCACCGGGAGGCCACCATCTACCTACGAGCAGTACTTC.

CDR3 sequence reads: CSVEDRSETQYF. The CDR3 DNA sequence: TGCAGCGTTGAAGATCGGTCGGAGACCCAGTACTTC. The chain uses TRBV29-1 and TRBJ2-5; unclear D gene. CDR3 length: 12 residues. Trimming took off 0 bases at V and 5 bases at J, with 7 bases between the two ends. Germline V lookup: CDR1 SQVTM, CDR2 ANQGSEA.

This clone was detected once. The chain carries TRBV7-9 and TRBJ2-5, with 8 nucleotides matching TRBD2. The germline CDR1 and CDR2 sequences are SEHNR and FQNEAQ (reference sequence). This CDR3 is built from 14 residues. Trimming took 5 bases from V and 5 from J; bases not matched to a gene: 7. CDR3 region: CASSTAGGFETQYF. The CDR3 coding sequence is TGTGCCAGCAGCACCGCGGGGGGCTTTGAGACCCAGTACTTC.

This chain joins TRBV5-1 and TRBJ1-2, with TRBD1 identical over 10 bases. Germline V gene sequence: CDR1 SGHRS, CDR2 YFSETQ. The CDR3 sequence is 15 residues long. V lost 4 bases and J lost 6; bases outside the gene matches: 9. The chain's CDR3 is CASSEGTGVTDGYTF. The CDR3 nucleotides are TGCGCCAGCAGCGAAGGGACAGGGGTAACGGATGGCTACACCTTC.

The V gene is TRBV5-1, the J gene TRBJ1-1, with D tentatively TRBD1 (6 bases). The V end was cut by 8 bases, the J end by 5 bases, with 25 bases between. The germline CDR1 and CDR2 sequences are SGHRS and YFSETQ. This CDR3 has 16 residues. CDR3 coding DNA: TGCGCCAGTAAGATTTGGGGGGCCGGAGCTAAAACTGAAGCTTTCTTT. This codes for CASKIWGAGAKTEAFF. The full variable domain, with the rest looked up from reference TRBV5-1 and TRBJ1-1, is KAGVTQTPRYLIKTRGQQVTLSCSPISGHRSVSWYQQTPGQGLQFLFEYFSETQRNKGNFPGRFSGRQFSNSRSEMNVSTLELGDSALYLCASKIWGAGAKTEAFFGQGTRLTVV.

The chain employs TRBV2 and TRBJ2-7; D is unresolved. The germline CDR1 and CDR2 sequences are SNHLY and FYNNEI. The CDR3 is 11 residues long. Trimming took 1 base from V and 5 from J, leaving 3 bases between them. The CDR3 region has the DNA TGTGCCAGCAGTGAAGACCACGAGCAGTACTTC. It codes for CASSEDHEQYF.

The genes are TRBV14 and TRBJ2-7; 7 positions match TRBD1. V lost 4 bases and J lost 2; bases outside the gene matches: 2. This CDR3 is built from 13 residues. In germline, CDR1 is SGHDN, CDR2 FVKESK. In DNA, the CDR3 is TGTGCCAGCAGCCTGGGGACAGCCTACGAGCAGTACTTC. Translation gives CASSLGTAYEQYF.

This clone was counted a few times. This rearrangement joins TRBV11-2 to TRBJ1-1; D might be TRBD1 (5 bases). Trimming took off 5 bases at V and 5 bases at J, with 12 bases between the two ends. Germline values: CDR1 SGHAT, CDR2 FQNNGV. This CDR3 has 13 residues. In DNA form, the CDR3 reads TGTGCCAGCAGCGGGGGAGGGTGGACTGAAGCTTTCTTT. Translated, it gives CASSGGGWTEAFF.

The rearrangement joins TRBV10-3 to TRBJ2-7; D not certain. This CDR3 has 13 residues. The V end lost 7 bases, the J end lost 3 bases, and 13 bases lay between the germline ends. Per germline, CDR1 ENHRY and CDR2 SYGVKD. The CDR3 loop is CAINSGPLYEQYF. CDR3 nucleotide sequence: TGTGCCATCAACTCAGGACCTCTCTACGAGCAGTACTTC.